Detailed here is one TCR beta chain. These data come from a study of blood T cell repertoires in COVID-19. Study as a whole: Some COVID-19 samples were acute and others convalescent; all came from the United States, Italy and Spain. The cDNA or gDNA used as material had been derived from T cells, B-cell-depleted T cells, or PBMCs.

Per the original methods: Amplified reference gene primers provided the basis for estimating nucleated cell counts. TCRdb's table, derived via immunoSEQ multiplex PCR, lists solely in-frame clones and lacks some. V, J and clone size are those of that table, while D and trimming were read from the DNA. The data show just over 650,000 clones, with approximately 90% seen just once and roughly 0.26% held by the top ten. The germline gives CDR1 SNHLY, CDR2 FYNNEI. Trimming took off 8 bases at V and 0 bases at J, with 10 bases between the two ends. The CDR3 extends over 14 amino acids. Sample: peripheral blood. The receptor comes from a woman aged 18-29 years with acute or convalescent COVID-19. The chain has TRBV2 and TRBJ1-4, with D possibly being TRBD1 (5 bases). In DNA form, the CDR3 reads TGTGCCAGCCGCAGGGCCACAACTAATGAAAAACTGTTTTTT. Protein: CASRRATTNEKLFF.